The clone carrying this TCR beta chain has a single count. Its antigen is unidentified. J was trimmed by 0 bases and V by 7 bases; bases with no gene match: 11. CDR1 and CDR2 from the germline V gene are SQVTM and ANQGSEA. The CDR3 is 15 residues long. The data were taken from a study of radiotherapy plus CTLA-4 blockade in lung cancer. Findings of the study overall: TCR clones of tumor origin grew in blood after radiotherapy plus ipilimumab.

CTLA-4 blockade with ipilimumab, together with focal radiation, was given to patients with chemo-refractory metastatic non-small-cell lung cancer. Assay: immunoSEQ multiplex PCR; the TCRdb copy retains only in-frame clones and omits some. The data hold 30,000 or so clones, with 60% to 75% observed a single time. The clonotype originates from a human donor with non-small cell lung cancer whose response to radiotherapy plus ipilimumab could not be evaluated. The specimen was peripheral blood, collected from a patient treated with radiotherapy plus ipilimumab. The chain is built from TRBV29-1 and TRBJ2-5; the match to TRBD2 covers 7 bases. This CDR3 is CSAGSFAGDQETQYF. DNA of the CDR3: TGCAGCGCAGGTTCATTTGCGGGGGACCAAGAGACCCAGTACTTC. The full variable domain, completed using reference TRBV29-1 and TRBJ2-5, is SAVISQKPSRDICQRGTSLTIQCQVDSQVTMMFWYRQQPGQSLTLIATANQGSEATYESGFVIDKFPISRPNLTFSTLTVSNMSPEDSSIYLCSAGSFAGDQETQYFGPGTRLLVL.